This entry features one TCR beta chain sequence. The target of this receptor is not known. The record has no base qualities; no much larger clone is one base away. The CDR3 measures 15 amino acids from cysteine to phenylalanine. Of all the DNA, just the CDR3 is kept, 45 bases in frame from base 1. TCRbeta CDR3 regions were amplified from genomic DNA by means of the immunoSEQ Assay, a bias-controlled multiplex PCR. From the authors' description of their analysis: The number of nucleated cells in each sample was estimated by amplification of reference gene primers within the assay. To quantify the absolute abundance of each unique TCRbeta CDR3 rearrangement, sequence reads were collapsed and filtered. Productive Simpson clonality was computed per sample as the square root of Simpson's diversity index over productive rearrangements. Held by TCRdb, this immuneACCESS table contains in-frame sequences only and omits some clones. Under half of the omission traces to an unresolved V gene where checked; the cause of the rest is unknown. V, J and clone size derive from that table, while D and trimming were established from the DNA sequence. For this sample there are 120,000 or so clones; 70% to 80% appear just once. The ten largest clones take up 6.5% to 9.5% of the sample.

This entry is derived from a study of blood T cell repertoires in COVID-19 (dated by TCRdb to 2019 to 2021). Notes on the research overall: Collaborator samples came from the United States, Italy and Spain and covered acute and convalescent phases of COVID-19. The prospective study material was composed of cDNA or gDNA derived from T cells, B-cell-depleted T cells, or PBMCs. Subjects who had been exposed to COVID-19, were actively infected with it, or had recovered from it provided the deeply sampled blood TCRbeta repertoires that made up the dataset. The repertoires were released in a freely available public database meant as a resource for research on the immune response to SARS-CoV-2. Samples came from the ongoing ImmuneRACE study (first 160 participants) plus 1,254 subjects from 6 global collaborators. A de-identified subject ID, COVID-19 status, age in years and sex were almost always included in the sample metadata. Where HLA class I and class II types were available, the types were taken from metadata supplied by the sample provider, not from assay-based typing. Here is what the overall study found, with its caveats: The quantity of clinical and demographic metadata differed by source and by participant and was supplied without curation.

The collaborating institutions used their own protocols to collect whole blood in K2EDTA tubes. For TCRbeta analysis, collaborators shipped samples in one of three forms: frozen whole blood, isolated PBMCs, or DNA extracted from either of those sample types. The sequencing sample was made of peripheral blood. This TCR derives from a human donor in a cohort sampled during active COVID-19. The V and J segments used are TRBV12-2 and TRBJ2-7; TRBD2 is taken as the D call from the table, unchecked against the DNA. TRBV12-2 constitutes a pseudogene. The DNA is TGTGCAAGTCGCTTGTGCGGCGGACTTAGCTACGAGCAGTACTTC. This is translated as CASRLCGGLSYEQYF.